This record covers a single T cell receptor beta chain. Its antigen is unknown. The germline V gene has CDR1 SGHAT and CDR2 FQNNGV. V was pared by 2 bases and J by 1 base, with 17 bases between. The CDR3 covers 17 residues. The library targeted TCRbeta and was prepared with unique molecular identifiers. From the PCR reads, TCRdb called clonotypes with MiXCR, one entry per CDR3 protein. There are about a million distinct CDR3 sequences in the sample; 25% to 30% occur only once, and over 25% lies in the top ten. This sample is drawn from a study of T-cell reconstitution after alpha-beta-depleted transplantation in children. The study's findings and limits: Several hundred graft clones that had expanded were reportedly the source of alpha-beta T cells about two months after transplant. Newly made T cells mostly supplied T-cell counts and diversity one year after transplant. In some patients, recipient T cells and intrathymic progenitors surviving conditioning explained high day-60 diversity.

The sequence came from a boy younger than two who had a stem cell transplant for SCID, so the T cells may come from the graft donor. This specimen consisted of PBMCs, mostly from graft donor cells, obtained 360 days after TCRalphabeta/CD19-depleted stem cell transplant. This sequence joins TRBV11-2 and TRBJ2-5, with D uncertain. The chain's CDR3 is CASSLLIRTASQETQYF. CDR3 coding DNA: TGTGCCAGCAGCTTACTAATCAGAACGGCCAGCCAAGAGACCCAGTACTTC.